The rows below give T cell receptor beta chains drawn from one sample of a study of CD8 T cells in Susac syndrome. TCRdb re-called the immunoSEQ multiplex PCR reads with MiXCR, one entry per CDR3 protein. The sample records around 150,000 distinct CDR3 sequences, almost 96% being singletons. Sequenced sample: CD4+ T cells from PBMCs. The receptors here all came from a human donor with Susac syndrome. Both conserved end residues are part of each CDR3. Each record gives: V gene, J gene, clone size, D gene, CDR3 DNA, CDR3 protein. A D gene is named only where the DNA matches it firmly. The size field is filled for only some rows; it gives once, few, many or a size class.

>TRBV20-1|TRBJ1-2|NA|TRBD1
TGCAGTGCTAGGGAGACAGGGAACTATGGCTACACCTTC
CSARETGNYGYTF
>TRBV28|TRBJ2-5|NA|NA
TGTGCCAGCAGTTCCCCGGCCCCGGGGCCCCAAGAGACCCAGTACTTC
CASSSPAPGPQETQYF
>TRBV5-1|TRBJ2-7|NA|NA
TGCGCCAGCAGCACAAACCGGGCCTGGGGCTACGAGCAGTACTTC
CASSTNRAWGYEQYF
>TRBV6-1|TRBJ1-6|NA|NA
TGTGCCAGCAGTGGTCGGAGCCTCAATTCACCCCTCCACTTT
CASSGRSLNSPLHF
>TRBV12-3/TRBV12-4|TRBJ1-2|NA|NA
TGTGCCAGCAGTCCCGCCCCCCACCAGGGTAACTATGGCTACACCTTC
CASSPAPHQGNYGYTF
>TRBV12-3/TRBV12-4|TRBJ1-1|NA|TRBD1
TGTGCCAGCAGTCTGACAGGGGACACTGAAGCTTTCTTT
CASSLTGDTEAFF
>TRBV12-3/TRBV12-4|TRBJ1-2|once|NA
TGTGCCAGCAGTCCCCCTTTAGTCTATGGCTACACTTTC
CASSPPLVYGYTF
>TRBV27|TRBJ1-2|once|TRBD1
TGTGCCAGCAGCGACAGGGTTTCGGATGGCTACACCTTC
CASSDRVSDGYTF
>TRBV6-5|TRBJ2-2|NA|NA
TGTGCCAGCAGTCTCGGGGGAGCGAACACCGGGGAGCTGTTTTTT
CASSLGGANTGELFF
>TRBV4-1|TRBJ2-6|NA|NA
TGCGCCAGCAGCCGTATGGAATTCGGGGCCAACGTCCTGACTTTC
CASSRMEFGANVLTF
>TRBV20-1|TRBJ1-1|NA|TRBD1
TGCAGTGCTTCGCCCGACAGGGGGGGAAACACTGAAGCTTTCTTT
CSASPDRGGNTEAFF
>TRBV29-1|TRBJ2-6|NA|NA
TGCAGCGTTGGAACAGCCTCTGGGGCCAACGTCCTGACTTTC
CSVGTASGANVLTF
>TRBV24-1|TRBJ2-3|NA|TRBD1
TGTGCCACCTCCGACAGGGGGACAGATACGCAGTATTTT
CATSDRGTDTQYF
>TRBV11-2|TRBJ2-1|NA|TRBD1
TGTGCCAGCAGCTTCCAGGGGGATCTTCTAAGATTC
CASSFQGDLLRF
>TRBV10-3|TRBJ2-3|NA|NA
TGTGCCATCAGTGAGGTCTCGACGCAGTATTTT
CAISEVSTQYF
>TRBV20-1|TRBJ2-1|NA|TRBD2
TGCAGTGCTAGTTCACTAGCGGGAGTAGGTAATGAGCAGTTCTTC
CSASSLAGVGNEQFF
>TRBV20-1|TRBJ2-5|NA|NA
TGCAGTGCTCCCCGGCGAGAGACCCAGTACTTC
CSAPRRETQYF
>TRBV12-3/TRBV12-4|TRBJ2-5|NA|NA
TGTGCCAGCAGTCTTCGACAAGTCCAAGAGACCCAGTACTTC
CASSLRQVQETQYF
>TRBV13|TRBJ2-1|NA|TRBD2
TGTGCCAGCAGCCCCTCAGCTCGACTAGCCCTCTACAATGAGCAGTTCTTC
CASSPSARLALYNEQFF
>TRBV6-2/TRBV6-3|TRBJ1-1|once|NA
TGTGCCAGCAGACGCCGACAGAGTAACACTGAAGCTTTCTTT
CASRRRQSNTEAFF
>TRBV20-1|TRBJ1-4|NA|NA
TGCAGTGCTAGAGACAGGGGAATCGGTGAAAAACTGTTTTTT
CSARDRGIGEKLFF
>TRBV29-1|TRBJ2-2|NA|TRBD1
TGCGGGACAGTGAACACCGGGGAGCTGTTTTTT
CGTVNTGELFF
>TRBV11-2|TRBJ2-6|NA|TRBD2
TGTGCCAGCAGCTTAAGGGCTAGCGGGTACTCTGGGGCCAACGTCCTGACTTTC
CASSLRASGYSGANVLTF
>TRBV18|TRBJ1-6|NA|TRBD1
TGTGCCAGCTCACCGGACCCGGGACAGGGTAATTCACCCCTCCACTTT
CASSPDPGQGNSPLHF
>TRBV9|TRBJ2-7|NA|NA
TGTGCCAGCAGCGTAGCCCAGGGTCCCTTCTACGAGCAGTACTTC
CASSVAQGPFYEQYF
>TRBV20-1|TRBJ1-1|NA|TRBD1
TGCAGTGCGCCACAGGGGCCCACTGAAGCTTTCTTT
CSAPQGPTEAFF
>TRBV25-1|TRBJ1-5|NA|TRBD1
TGTGCCAGCAGGGCGGGACAGGGCAACCAGCCCCAGCATTTT
CASRAGQGNQPQHF
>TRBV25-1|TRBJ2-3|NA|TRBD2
TGTGCCAGCAGCCCCGAGCGGGAGAGGGGCACAGATACGCAGTATTTT
CASSPERERGTDTQYF
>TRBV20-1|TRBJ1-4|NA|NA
TGCAGTGCGCGTCAGGGGAGAGCTAATGAAAAACTGTTTTTT
CSARQGRANEKLFF
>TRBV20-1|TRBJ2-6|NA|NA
TGCAGTGCTAGTCAAACTGGGGCCAACGTCCTGACTTTC
CSASQTGANVLTF
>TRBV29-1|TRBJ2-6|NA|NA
TGCAGCGTTGACGTTGGACCCGGGGCCAACGTCCTGACTTTC
CSVDVGPGANVLTF
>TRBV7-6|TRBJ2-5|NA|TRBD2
TGTGCCAGCAGCCCATCCGGGGCGGGGGTACAGACCCAGTACTTC
CASSPSGAGVQTQYF
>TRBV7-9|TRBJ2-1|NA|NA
TGTGCCAGCCCCACAGGACCGGGCGATGAGCAGTTCTTC
CASPTGPGDEQFF
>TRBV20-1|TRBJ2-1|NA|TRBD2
TGCAGTGCTGCCCCCCCAAGCGGGGAAACTTACAATGAGCAGTTCTTC
CSAAPPSGETYNEQFF
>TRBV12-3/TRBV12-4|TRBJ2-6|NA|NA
TGTGCCAGCAGTTCCCAGGTAGGAGGGAACTCTGGGGCCAACGTCCTGACTTTC
CASSSQVGGNSGANVLTF
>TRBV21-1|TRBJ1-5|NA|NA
TGTGCCAGCAGCTCACGGACAGGGCAGAATCAGCCCCAGCATTTT
CASSSRTGQNQPQHF
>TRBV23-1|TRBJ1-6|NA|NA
TGCGCCAGCAGATTTGGAGAACTGTATAATTCACCCCTCCACTTT
CASRFGELYNSPLHF
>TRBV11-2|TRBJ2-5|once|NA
TGTGCCAGCAGCTTAGATCGGGCAGGGTGGGAGACCCAGTACTTC
CASSLDRAGWETQYF
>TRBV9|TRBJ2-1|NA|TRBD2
TGTGCCAGCAGCACAGGGACTAGCGGGAAAGGGAGTTATGAGCAGTTCTTC
CASSTGTSGKGSYEQFF
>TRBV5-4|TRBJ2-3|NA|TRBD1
TGTGCCAGCAGCCCGCCTGGAGGACAGGGGACCCATACTTCGTTT
CASSPPGGQGTHTSF
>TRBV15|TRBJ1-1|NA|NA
TGTGCCACCAGCAGAGAAGTGGGGGCAAACACTGAAGCTTTCTTT
CATSREVGANTEAFF
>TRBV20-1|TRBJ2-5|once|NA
TGCAGTGCTGCGAGGAAGGCTGTTCAAGAGACCCAGTACTTC
CSAARKAVQETQYF
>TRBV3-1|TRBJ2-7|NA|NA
TGTGCCAGCAGCCAAAGTCTAGCGCCCTACGAGCAGTACTTC
CASSQSLAPYEQYF
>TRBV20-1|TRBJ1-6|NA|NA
TGCAGTGCTAGCGGGGGACTGCTCAATTCACCCCTCCACTTT
CSASGGLLNSPLHF
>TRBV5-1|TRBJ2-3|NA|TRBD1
TGCGCCAGCAGCCATGACAGGGGGACAGATACGCAGTATTTT
CASSHDRGTDTQYF
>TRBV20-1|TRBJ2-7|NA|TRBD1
TGCAGTGCCAGTCCCCCGACAGGGTTCGGCGAGCAGTACTTC
CSASPPTGFGEQYF
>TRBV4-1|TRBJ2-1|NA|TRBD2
TGCGCCAGCAGCCAAGGACTAGCGGGAGAAAATGAGCAGTTCTTC
CASSQGLAGENEQFF
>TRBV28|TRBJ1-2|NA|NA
TGTGCCTCACGATCGGACAGCGCGTATGGCTACACCTTC
CASRSDSAYGYTF
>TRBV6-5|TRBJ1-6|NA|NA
TGTGCCAGCCACCTCGAAGGGGATAATTCACCCCTCCACTTT
CASHLEGDNSPLHF
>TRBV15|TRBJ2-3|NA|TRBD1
TGTGCCACCACCATGGGGACAGGGGAGTGGGCAGATACGCAGTATTTT
CATTMGTGEWADTQYF
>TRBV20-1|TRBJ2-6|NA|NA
TGCAGTGCTAGAGAGAGGGGTGGGGCCAACGTCCTGACTTTC
CSARERGGANVLTF
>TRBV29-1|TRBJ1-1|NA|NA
TGCAGCGTTGGAGGACGACAGATGATGTCAAGTTTCTTT
CSVGGRQMMSSFF
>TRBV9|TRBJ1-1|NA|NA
TGTGCCAGCACCCAGACAGTGAACACTGAAGCTTTCTTT
CASTQTVNTEAFF
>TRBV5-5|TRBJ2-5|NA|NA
TGTGCCAGCAGCTTTGGCGGACGAGAGACCCAGTACTTC
CASSFGGRETQYF